Following are 27 T cell receptor beta chains from one sample sequenced in a study of control samples from healthy donors and cancer patients. The repertoire was sequenced with immunoSEQ multiplex PCR; TCRdb's copy has only in-frame clones and lacks some. Of 120,000 or so clones listed, roughly 92% are singletons. Sequenced material: PBMCs. These receptors came from an elderly man with head and neck cancer.

The chain is built from TRBV7-2 and TRBJ2-5; 7 nucleotides align to TRBD1. Germline V gene data show CDR1 as SGHTA and CDR2 as FQGNSA. There are 14 residues in the CDR3. V lost 0 bases, J lost 3 bases, and 1 base stayed unmatched. The CDR3 loop reads CASSLAGTEETQYF. The CDR3 DNA reads as TGTGCCAGCAGCTTAGCAGGGACAGAAGAGACCCAGTACTTC.

The gene calls are TRBV19 and TRBJ1-2; D not certain. Trimming pared 6 bases from V and 5 bases from J, leaving 13 bases between. This CDR3 region has 13 residues. Germline CDR1 LNHDA, CDR2 SQIVND (reference sequence). The CDR3 sequence is CASSRTNFYGYTF. CDR3 sequence (DNA): TGTGCCAGTAGCCGGACCAACTTTTATGGCTACACCTTC.

This rearrangement joins TRBV6-2 or TRBV6-3 to TRBJ2-7; 7 nucleotides match TRBD2. J gave up 7 bases and V 6 bases, and 9 bases lay outside the gene matches. The CDR3 length is 13 residues. The germline V gene has CDR1 MNHEY and CDR2 SVGEGT. The CDR3 DNA reads TGTGCCAGCAGCCCCCCTGGGGGGGTGGAGCAGTACTTC. The encoded protein is CASSPPGGVEQYF.

This clone was detected only once. The CDR3 loop reads CSGGSKAEAFF. Written as DNA, the CDR3 is TGCAGCGGGGGGAGTAAGGCTGAAGCTTTCTTT. The chain is built from TRBV29-1 and TRBJ1-1; the D gene is possibly TRBD1 (5 bases). The germline CDR1 and CDR2 sequences are SQVTM and ANQGSEA. The CDR3 is 11 amino acids. V was shortened by 7 bases and J by 6 bases, with 12 bases between the two germline ends.

This rearrangement joins TRBV6-6 to TRBJ2-7; 7 positions agree with TRBD1. The CDR3 is made up of 14 amino acids. Germline V gene lookup returns CDR1 MNHNY and CDR2 SVGAGI (reference sequence). The trim removed 4 bases at V and 3 bases at J, leaving 6 bases unmatched. CDR3 sequence (DNA): TGTGCCAGCAGTTTGACGACAGGGCGCTACGAGCAGTACTTC. Protein sequence: CASSLTTGRYEQYF.

This clone was detected only once. This CDR3 is CASSPLGLAGYEQYF. The CDR3 DNA is TGTGCCAGCTCACCGCTTGGACTAGCGGGCTACGAGCAGTACTTC. V and J are TRBV18 and TRBJ2-7; TRBD2 matches at 11 bases. Germline CDR1 KGHSH, CDR2 LQKENI. The CDR3 contains 15 residues. The ends lost 3 bases at V and 3 bases at J; junction bases unmatched: 4.

V gene TRBV5-1 combines with J gene TRBJ2-7, with TRBD2 as a possible D gene (5 bases). Deletions cut 0 bases from V and 5 bases from J, with 15 bases between. The germline CDR1 and CDR2 sequences are SGHRS and YFSETQ. The length of the CDR3 is 15 residues. Here the CDR3 reads CASSLDPGMGDEQYF. The CDR3 DNA reads as TGCGCCAGCAGCTTGGACCCGGGAATGGGCGACGAGCAGTACTTC.

This chain joins TRBV9 and TRBJ1-2, with D unresolved. CDR1 and CDR2 (germline): SGDLS, YYNGEE. This CDR3 comprises 13 residues. The V and J ends lost 0 bases and 5 bases respectively, with 8 bases between them. CDR3: CASSVEGSYGYTF. DNA of the CDR3: TGTGCCAGCAGCGTAGAAGGGTCGTATGGCTACACCTTC.

This rearrangement joins TRBV2 to TRBJ2-5, with D possibly being TRBD1 (5 bases). This CDR3 has 12 residues. V shed 2 bases and J shed 5 bases, with 6 bases lying between them. Per the germline V gene, CDR1 is SNHLY and CDR2 is FYNNEI. Written as DNA, the CDR3 is TGTGCCAGCAGTGAATCAGGGGAGACCCAGTACTTC. Translation: CASSESGETQYF.

The CDR3 region has the DNA TGTGCCAGCAGCGGGGGACAGAATTTTGAAGATACGCAGTATTTT. It translates to CASSGGQNFEDTQYF. The V gene is TRBV5-4, the J gene TRBJ2-3; TRBD1 matches 7 bases. The CDR3 contains 15 residues. Germline CDR1 reads SGHNT; CDR2 reads YYREEE (reference sequence). The trim removed 4 bases at V and 5 bases at J, leaving 10 bases unmatched. Variable domain in full (rest from reference TRBV5-4 and TRBJ2-3): ETGVTQSPTHLIKTRGQQVTLRCSSQSGHNTVSWYQQALGQGPQFIFQYYREEENGRGNFPPRFSGLQFPNYSSELNVNALELDDSALYLCASSGGQNFEDTQYFGPGTRLTVL.

CDR3 bases: TGTGCCAGCAACCCGGGACAGAGAGTCGGTGGCTACACCTTC. Protein sequence: CASNPGQRVGGYTF. The chain couples TRBV7-2 to TRBJ1-2, with 7 bases matching TRBD1. This CDR3 spans 14 amino acids. The germline V gene encodes CDR1 SGHTA and CDR2 FQGNSA. The V segment lost 7 bases and the J segment 7 bases; nucleotides outside the gene matches: 12.

The J gene is TRBJ1-2, the V gene TRBV7-2, with 7 bases aligning to TRBD1. Germline V gene lookup returns CDR1 SGHTA and CDR2 FQGNSA. Unmatched junction bases numbered 10, after V lost 3 bases and J lost 6 bases. CDR3 length: 15 amino acids. CDR3 loop: CASSFATGRQDGYTF. The CDR3 DNA sequence: TGTGCCAGCAGCTTCGCGACAGGGCGACAAGATGGCTACACCTTC.

CDR3 coding DNA: TGCAGCGTTGACCAAACGACCGGGACAGGGAACGAGCAGTACTTC. It is translated as CSVDQTTGTGNEQYF. The V and J genes are TRBV29-1 and TRBJ2-7; 9 bases agree with TRBD1. V shed 3 bases, J shed 5 bases, and the junction held 11 bases outside the gene matches. Per germline, CDR1 SQVTM and CDR2 ANQGSEA. This CDR3 region has 15 residues.

CDR3 loop: CASSLTDRVELSHYGYTF. In DNA, the CDR3 is TGCGCCAGCAGCTTAACGGACAGGGTTGAACTATCGCACTATGGCTACACCTTC. V gene TRBV5-1 combines with J gene TRBJ1-2; TRBD1 aligns across 8 bases. The CDR3 sequence is 18 residues long. The germline CDR1 and CDR2 sequences are SGHRS and YFSETQ. With V trimmed by 2 bases and J by 3 bases, 15 bases remained unmatched.

This sequence joins TRBV7-8 and TRBJ1-3; D gene uncertain. The CDR3 covers 13 residues. V was shortened by 5 bases and J by 0 bases, with 5 bases between the two germline ends. The germline gives CDR1 SGHVS, CDR2 FQNEAQ. For the CDR3, the DNA is TGTGCCAGCAGCCTACACTCTGGAAACACCATATATTTT. Residues: CASSLHSGNTIYF.

In the case of this clone: One end of the junction is discordant with germline, which a read error may explain. The V gene is TRBV3-1 (or the pseudogene TRBV3-2), the J gene TRBJ1-1; 7 bases match TRBD1. This CDR3 is built from 10 residues. Looked up from germline, CDR1 is LGHDT and CDR2 is YNNKEL (reference sequence). CDR3: CASKGTEVFF. The CDR3 nucleotides are TGTGCCAGCAAAGGGACAGAAGTTTTCTTT.

The chain is built from TRBV27 and TRBJ1-4; 8 nucleotides line up with TRBD1. V was pared by 4 bases and J by 7 bases, with 5 bases of the junction left unmatched. The length of the CDR3 is 14 residues. Germline CDR1 MNHEY, CDR2 SMNVEV (reference sequence). For the CDR3, the DNA is TGTGCCAGCAGTTCTGTGACAGGGGTTGAAAAACTGTTTTTT. This gives the protein CASSSVTGVEKLFF.

The chain joins TRBV20-1 to TRBJ1-4, with D possibly being TRBD1 (5 bases). CDR1 DFQATT and CDR2 SNEGSKA come from the germline V gene (reference sequence). CDR3 length: 13 amino acids. The ends were cut back, 3 bases at V and 10 bases at J, with 15 bases in the middle. CDR3 in DNA: TGCAGTGCTAGTGGGCAGGGATCGCGAAAACTGTTTTTT. It is translated as CSASGQGSRKLFF.

The chain links TRBV7-2 to TRBJ2-1; 13 nucleotides align to TRBD2. With 4 bases clipped from V and 7 bases from J, the junction kept 7 bases outside the gene matches. The CDR3 length is 16 residues. Germline CDR1 SGHTA, CDR2 FQGNSA. The CDR3 protein is CASSSRGLAGVNEQFF. CDR3 in DNA: TGTGCCAGCAGCTCCCGCGGACTAGCGGGGGTAAATGAGCAGTTCTTC.

The chain employs TRBV7-9 and TRBJ2-2; perhaps TRBD2 as D (6 bases). The germline V and J ends were trimmed by 5 bases and 7 bases, with 20 bases remaining between them. CDR1 is SEHNR and CDR2 is FQNEAQ in the germline V gene (reference sequence). This CDR3 has 16 amino acids. The CDR3 reads CASSPVIGGMDGELFF. For the CDR3, the DNA is TGTGCCAGCAGCCCAGTTATCGGCGGGATGGACGGGGAGCTGTTTTTT.

The CDR3 DNA is TGTGCCAGCAGCTCTCTCAGGGGGCGTCCGGAGGGCTACACCTTC. It yields the protein CASSSLRGRPEGYTF. The chain combines TRBV7-9 with TRBJ1-2, with 8 bases matching TRBD1. The V gene's germline CDR1 is SEHNR and CDR2 FQNEAQ (reference sequence). Germline trimming cut 4 bases from V and 8 bases from J; bases unmatched to any gene: 12. The CDR3 totals 15 residues. The whole variable domain, remainder taken from reference TRBV7-9 and TRBJ1-2, is DTGVSQNPRHKITKRGQNVTFRCDPISEHNRLYWYRQTLGQGPEFLTYFQNEAQLEKSRLLSDRFSAERPKGSFSTLEIQRTEQGDSAMYLCASSSLRGRPEGYTFGSGTRLTVV.

V is TRBV5-4 and J is TRBJ1-2, with D hard to call. V was cut by 4 bases and J by 6 bases, with 13 bases left in between. The germline CDR1 and CDR2 sequences are SGHNT and YYREEE (reference sequence). The CDR3 covers 13 residues. The CDR3 loop reads CASSVKYTNGYTF. CDR3 in DNA: TGTGCCAGCAGCGTAAAGTATACGAATGGCTACACCTTC.

This sequence joins TRBV29-1 and TRBJ2-5, with D perhaps TRBD2 (5 bases). Trimming left V 6 bases short and J 0 bases short, with 11 bases between. CDR3 length: 13 amino acids. Germline V gene lookup returns CDR1 SQVTM and CDR2 ANQGSEA. The CDR3 DNA reads TGCAGCGTAGATCACGGGAACCAAGAGACCCAGTACTTC. It codes for CSVDHGNQETQYF.

The rearrangement joins TRBV7-2 to TRBJ1-2; a possible D gene is TRBD1 (6 bases). Trimming took 5 bases from V and 4 from J, leaving 17 bases between them. CDR1 is SGHTA, CDR2 FQGNSA, per germline. The CDR3 has 15 residues. CDR3 protein: CASSPRGGLGYGYTF. Written as DNA, the CDR3 is TGTGCCAGCAGCCCGAGGGGGGGCCTCGGCTATGGCTACACCTTC. Variable domain in full (rest from reference TRBV7-2 and TRBJ1-2): GAGVSQSPSNKVTEKGKDVELRCDPISGHTALYWYRQSLGQGLEFLIYFQGNSAPDKSGLPSDRFSAERTGGSVSTLTIQRTQQEDSAVYLCASSPRGGLGYGYTFGSGTRLTVV.

This chain links TRBV5-1 with TRBJ1-4, with D unresolved. The CDR3 is 12 amino acids. Germline assignment: CDR1 SGHRS and CDR2 YFSETQ. V was shortened by 4 bases and J by 7 bases, with 8 bases between the two germline ends. The CDR3 protein is CASSIPGEKLFF. The CDR3 coding sequence is TGCGCCAGCAGCATTCCCGGTGAAAAACTGTTTTTT.

The rearrangement joins TRBV5-1 to TRBJ1-1, with 9 bases matching TRBD1. This CDR3 is 14 amino acids long. Germline V lookup: CDR1 SGHRS, CDR2 YFSETQ. The ends lost 4 bases at V and 5 bases at J; junction bases unmatched: 6. The CDR3 sequence is CASSKDRGGTEAFF. CDR3 DNA: TGCGCCAGCAGCAAGGACAGGGGTGGTACTGAAGCTTTCTTT. The full variable domain, its missing parts supplied by reference TRBV5-1 and TRBJ1-1, is KAGVTQTPRYLIKTRGQQVTLSCSPISGHRSVSWYQQTPGQGLQFLFEYFSETQRNKGNFPGRFSGRQFSNSRSEMNVSTLELGDSALYLCASSKDRGGTEAFFGQGTRLTVV.

The chain is built from TRBV11-2 and TRBJ1-2; D possibly corresponds to TRBD1 (5 bases). CDR3 length equals 15 residues. Trimming took 1 base from V and 4 from J, leaving 13 bases between them. Germline loops: CDR1 SGHAT, CDR2 FQNNGV. CDR3 DNA: TGTGCCAGCAGCTTAGGAAAGTTTGGGGCCTATGGCTACACCTTC. It yields the protein CASSLGKFGAYGYTF.